Below, 17 T cell receptor beta chains from the same sample are listed, as sequenced in a study of long-term antiretroviral therapy in people with HIV. Sequencing relied on immunoSEQ assay v3.0, run at survey level. TCRdb's table, derived via immunoSEQ multiplex PCR, lists solely in-frame clones and lacks some. The data show under 50,000 clones, with about 85% seen just once and about 6% held by the top ten. This specimen consisted of unsorted PBMCs, obtained 3.1 years after starting antiretroviral therapy. The receptors come from a woman aged 50 to 60 with HIV.

By share, this clone ranks as medium-sized. V is TRBV7-9 and J is TRBJ1-5; D ambiguous. Trimming removed 1 base at V and 7 bases at J, with 8 bases between. This CDR3 is 13 amino acids long. Germline V gene data show CDR1 as SEHNR and CDR2 as FQNEAQ (reference sequence). CDR3 protein: CASSLVGGQPQHF. CDR3 bases: TGTGCCAGCAGCTTAGTGGGAGGCCAGCCCCAGCATTTT.

V usage is TRBV29-1 and J usage is TRBJ2-5; 11 nucleotides align to TRBD2. Trimming at V came to 5 bases and at J to 3 bases, leaving 5 bases not matched to a gene. In germline, CDR1 is SQVTM, CDR2 ANQGSEA. The CDR3 contains 14 residues. The CDR3 nucleotides are TGCAGCGTTCCGTTGACTAGCGGGGAAGAGACCCAGTACTTC. It codes for CSVPLTSGEETQYF.

The gene calls are TRBV30 and TRBJ2-1, with 9 nucleotides matching TRBD1. The CDR3 sequence is 13 residues long. The V and J ends lost 6 bases and 8 bases, in that order; junction bases with no gene match: 8. Germline V gene data show CDR1 as GTSNPN and CDR2 as SVGIG (reference sequence). CDR3 bases: TGTGCCTGCGGGACAGGGAAGGCGTATGAGCAGTTCTTC. Translated, it gives CACGTGKAYEQFF.

The chain is built from TRBV7-2 and TRBJ2-3; 7 nucleotides agree with TRBD2. Per germline, CDR1 SGHTA and CDR2 FQGNSA. The CDR3 length is 17 residues. The J segment lost 6 bases and the V segment lost 2 bases, leaving 14 bases of the junction unmatched. CDR3 sequence: CASSLRPAGRGADTQYF. The CDR3 DNA reads TGTGCCAGCAGCTTACGTCCAGCGGGGAGGGGAGCTGATACGCAGTATTTT.

The V and J genes are TRBV30 and TRBJ2-7; 7 nucleotides align to TRBD1. From germline, CDR1 is GTSNPN and CDR2 SVGIG (reference sequence). J was trimmed by 1 base and V by 4 bases; bases with no gene match: 1. The CDR3 loop spans 12 amino acids. CDR3 DNA sequence: TGTGCCTGGAAGGGACAGTCCTACGAGCAGTACTTC. Protein product: CAWKGQSYEQYF.

The chain carries TRBV18 and TRBJ1-1; no reliable D call. CDR3 size: 16 residues. V was trimmed by 2 bases and J by 1 base, leaving 14 bases between them. The V gene's germline CDR1 is KGHSH and CDR2 LQKENI. This chain's CDR3 is CASSPGSFGKNTEAFF. The CDR3 DNA reads as TGTGCCAGCTCACCAGGTAGTTTTGGGAAGAACACTGAAGCTTTCTTT. Drawing the rest from reference TRBV18 and TRBJ1-1, the complete variable domain is NAGVMQNPRHLVRRRGQEARLRCSPMKGHSHVYWYRQLPEEGLKFMVYLQKENIIDESGMPKERFSAEFPKEGPSILRIQQVVRGDSAAYFCASSPGSFGKNTEAFFGQGTRLTVV.

The chain links TRBV10-2 to TRBJ1-5; D call uncertain. CDR1 and CDR2 from the germline V gene are WSHSY and SAAADI. Trimming pared 3 bases from V and 8 bases from J, leaving 11 bases between. The CDR3 consists of 13 residues. CDR3 in DNA: TGCGCCAGCAGTGATAGATCCGGGGAGCCCCAGCATTTT. This gives the protein CASSDRSGEPQHF.

The chain carries TRBV2 and TRBJ1-5; possibly TRBD1 for D (5 bases). This CDR3 is 16 amino acids long. Trimming shortened V by 5 bases and J by 1 base, and 15 bases separated the two germline ends. The germline CDR1 and CDR2 sequences are SNHLY and FYNNEI. CDR3 residues: CASSRFQGGSNQPQHF. Written as DNA, the CDR3 is TGTGCCAGCAGTAGGTTCCAGGGCGGGAGCAATCAGCCCCAGCATTTT.

J is TRBJ2-7 and V is TRBV20-1, with D uncertain. Trimming stripped 6 bases from V and 4 bases from J, with 10 bases between. Germline V gives CDR1 DFQATT, CDR2 SNEGSKA (reference sequence). The CDR3 has 11 amino acids. The CDR3, as DNA: TGCAGTGCAGCTGCCAAGTACGAGCAGTACTTC. It codes for CSAAAKYEQYF.

The table lists this clone with a few counts. The chain is built from TRBV10-3 and TRBJ1-5; no definite D call. This CDR3 is built from 12 residues. Per the germline V gene, CDR1 is ENHRY and CDR2 is SYGVKD. V lost 4 bases to trimming and J lost 4 bases, with 5 bases between them. The CDR3 DNA sequence: TGTGCCATCAGTGGGGTAAATCAGCCCCAGCATTTT. This encodes CAISGVNQPQHF.

The rearrangement joins TRBV11-2 to TRBJ2-3, with 9 positions matching TRBD1. V dropped 5 bases and J dropped 3; count of bases not matched to a gene: 6. Looked up from germline, CDR1 is SGHAT and CDR2 is FQNNGV. The CDR3 spans 15 residues. The CDR3 spells CASSPGTGKTDTQYF. The CDR3 bases are TGTGCCAGCAGCCCGGGGACAGGGAAAACAGATACGCAGTATTTT.

The gene calls are TRBV7-9 and TRBJ2-5; D might be TRBD2 (6 bases). Germline CDR1 is SEHNR and CDR2 is FQNEAQ (reference sequence). The CDR3 runs to 14 residues. V lost 4 bases and J 1 base, leaving 10 bases between the germline ends. The CDR3 nucleotides read TGTGCCAGCAGCTGGGGGGACTTCCAAGAGACCCAGTACTTC. The encoded protein is CASSWGDFQETQYF.

The rearrangement links TRBV27 to TRBJ2-1; 7 bases map to TRBD2. The germline CDR1 and CDR2 sequences are MNHEY and SMNVEV (reference sequence). This CDR3 has 13 amino acids. Unmatched junction bases numbered 3, after V lost 7 bases and J lost 3 bases. CDR3: CASTAGNYNEQFF. The CDR3 DNA reads TGTGCCAGCACAGCGGGGAACTACAATGAGCAGTTCTTC.

This chain links TRBV5-1 with TRBJ2-3; unclear D gene. Deletions cut 0 bases from V and 2 bases from J, with 10 bases between. The germline gives CDR1 SGHRS, CDR2 YFSETQ. The CDR3 is made up of 15 amino acids. The CDR3 DNA reads TGCGCCAGCAGCTTGGTTTCGTTGAACACAGATACGCAGTATTTT. It yields the protein CASSLVSLNTDTQYF.

The chain carries TRBV9 and TRBJ2-3; 10 nucleotides line up with TRBD2. Looked up from germline, CDR1 is SGDLS and CDR2 is YYNGEE. V dropped 0 bases and J dropped 3; count of bases not matched to a gene: 16. CDR3 length: 20 amino acids. The CDR3 DNA is TGTGCCAGCAGCGTAGGTGGAGGGGGACGGCTAGCGGGGGATACAGATACGCAGTATTTT. Residues: CASSVGGGGRLAGDTDTQYF.

The rearrangement uses TRBV7-8 and TRBJ2-5; 8 nucleotides agree with TRBD2. CDR1 is SGHVS and CDR2 is FQNEAQ in the germline V gene. V was clipped by 5 bases and J by 5 bases; unmatched bases: 7. The CDR3 consists of 14 residues. CDR3 in amino acids: CASSPGLAEETQYF. The CDR3 DNA reads TGTGCCAGCAGCCCAGGACTAGCCGAGGAGACCCAGTACTTC.

The rearrangement links TRBV9 to TRBJ1-2, with 11 bases that match TRBD1. J was trimmed by 7 bases and V by 0 bases; bases with no gene match: 8. Germline values: CDR1 SGDLS, CDR2 YYNGEE. The CDR3 totals 16 residues. The CDR3 region has the DNA TGTGCCAGCAGCGTAGCTAGGACAGGGGGCGCGGGTGGCTACACCTTC. Amino acids: CASSVARTGGAGGYTF.